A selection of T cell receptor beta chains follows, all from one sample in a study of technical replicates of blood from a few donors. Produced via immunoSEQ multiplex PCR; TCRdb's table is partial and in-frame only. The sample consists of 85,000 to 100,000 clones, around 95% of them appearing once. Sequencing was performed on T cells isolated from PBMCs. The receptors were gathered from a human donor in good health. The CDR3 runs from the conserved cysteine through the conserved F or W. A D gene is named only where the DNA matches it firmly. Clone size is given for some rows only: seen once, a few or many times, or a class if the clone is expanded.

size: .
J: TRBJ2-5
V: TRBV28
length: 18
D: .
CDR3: CASSLWLDSLPTQETQYF
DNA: TGTGCCAGCAGTTTATGGCTCGACAGTCTCCCGACCCAAGAGACCCAGTACTTC

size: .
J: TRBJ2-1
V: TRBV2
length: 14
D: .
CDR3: CASHTGGSYNEQFF
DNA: TGTGCCAGCCATACCGGGGGCTCCTACAATGAGCAGTTCTTC

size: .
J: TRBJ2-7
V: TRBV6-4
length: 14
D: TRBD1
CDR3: CASRPGQGAYEQYF
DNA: TGTGCCAGCAGGCCCGGACAGGGGGCCTACGAGCAGTACTTC

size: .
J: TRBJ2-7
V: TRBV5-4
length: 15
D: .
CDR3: CASSGGTSAAYEQYF
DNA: TGTGCCAGCAGCGGGGGGACTTCCGCGGCCTACGAGCAGTACTTC

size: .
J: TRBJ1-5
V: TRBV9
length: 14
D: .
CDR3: CASSSGFSNQPQHF
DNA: TGTGCCAGCAGCTCAGGGTTTAGCAATCAGCCCCAGCATTTT

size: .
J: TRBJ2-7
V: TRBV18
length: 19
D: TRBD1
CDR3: CASSPGGGQGAIPSYEQYF
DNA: TGTGCCAGCTCACCGGGTGGGGGACAGGGGGCCATCCCCTCCTACGAGCAGTACTTC

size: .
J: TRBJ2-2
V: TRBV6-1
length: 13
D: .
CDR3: CASSTRVAGELFF
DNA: TGTGCCAGCAGTACCAGGGTCGCCGGGGAGCTGTTTTTT

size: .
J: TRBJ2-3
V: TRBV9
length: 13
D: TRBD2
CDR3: CASSRTSGQIPVF
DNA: TGTGCCAGCAGCCGGACTAGCGGACAGATACCGGTTTTT

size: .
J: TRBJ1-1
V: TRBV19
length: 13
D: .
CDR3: CASSRVLNTEAFF
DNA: TGTGCCAGTAGCAGGGTTCTTAACACTGAAGCTTTCTTT

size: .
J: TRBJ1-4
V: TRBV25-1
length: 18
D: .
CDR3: CASSASGLRGLGNEKLFF
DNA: TGTGCCAGCAGTGCCTCGGGATTAAGGGGGTTGGGTAACGAAAAACTGTTTTTT

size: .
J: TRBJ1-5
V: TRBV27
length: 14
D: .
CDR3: CASSPFIGNQPQHF
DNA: TGTGCCAGCAGTCCCTTTATAGGCAATCAGCCCCAGCATTTT

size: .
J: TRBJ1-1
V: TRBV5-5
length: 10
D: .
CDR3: CASRVEKAFF
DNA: TGTGCCAGCAGGGTAGAGAAAGCTTTCTTT

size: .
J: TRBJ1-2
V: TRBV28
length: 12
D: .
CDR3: CASSFTGYGYTF
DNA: TGTGCCAGCAGTTTTACTGGCTATGGCTACACCTTC

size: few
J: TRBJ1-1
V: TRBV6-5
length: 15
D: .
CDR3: CASTPHGNGNTEAFF
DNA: TGTGCCAGCACCCCCCACGGGAACGGGAACACTGAAGCTTTCTTT

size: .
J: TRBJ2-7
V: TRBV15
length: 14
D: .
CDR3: CATSRGGDFYEQYF
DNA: TGTGCCACCAGCAGAGGGGGCGATTTCTACGAGCAGTACTTC

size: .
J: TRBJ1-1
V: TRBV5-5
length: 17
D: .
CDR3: CASSYRLHGDMNTEAFF
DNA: TGTGCCAGCAGCTACAGACTACATGGGGACATGAACACTGAAGCTTTCTTT

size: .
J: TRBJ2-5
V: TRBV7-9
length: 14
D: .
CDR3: CASTRGAYQETQYF
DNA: TGTGCCAGCACCCGGGGGGCGTACCAAGAGACCCAGTACTTC

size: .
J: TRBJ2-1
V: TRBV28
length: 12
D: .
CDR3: CASSTFYNEQFF
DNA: TGTGCCAGCTCTACTTTTTACAATGAGCAGTTCTTC

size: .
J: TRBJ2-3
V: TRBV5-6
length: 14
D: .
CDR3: CASSFPQGTDTQYF
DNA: TGTGCCAGCAGCTTTCCGCAGGGCACAGATACGCAGTATTTT

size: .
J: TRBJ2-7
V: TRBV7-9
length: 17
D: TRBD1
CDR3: CASSSFWARDSSYEQYF
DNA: TGTGCCAGCAGCTCTTTTTGGGCCCGGGACAGCTCCTACGAGCAGTACTTC

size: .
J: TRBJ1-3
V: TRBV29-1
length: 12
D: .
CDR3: CSVESSGNTIYF
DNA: TGCAGCGTTGAGTCATCTGGAAACACCATATATTTT

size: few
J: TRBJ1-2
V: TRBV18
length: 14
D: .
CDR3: CASSPSRANYGYTF
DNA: TGTGCCAGCTCACCTTCGAGAGCGAACTATGGCTACACCTTC

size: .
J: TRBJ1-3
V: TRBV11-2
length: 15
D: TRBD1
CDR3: CASSSNRGSGNTIYF
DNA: TGTGCCAGCAGCAGTAACAGGGGGAGTGGAAACACCATATATTTT

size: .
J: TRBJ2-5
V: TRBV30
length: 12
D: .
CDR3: CAWSSGGETQYF
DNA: TGTGCCTGGAGTTCAGGGGGGGAGACCCAGTACTTC

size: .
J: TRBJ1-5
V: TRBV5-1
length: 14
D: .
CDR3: CASSLGGRNQPQHF
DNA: TGCGCCAGCAGCTTGGGCGGGAGAAATCAGCCCCAGCATTTT

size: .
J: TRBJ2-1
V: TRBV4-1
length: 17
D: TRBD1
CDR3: CASSFRTGAISYNEQFF
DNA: TGCGCCAGCAGCTTCCGGACAGGGGCCATCTCCTACAATGAGCAGTTCTTC

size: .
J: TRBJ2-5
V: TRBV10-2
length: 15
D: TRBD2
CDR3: CASSEGLAVPRTQYF
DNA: TGCGCCAGCAGTGAGGGACTAGCGGTGCCGCGGACCCAGTACTTC

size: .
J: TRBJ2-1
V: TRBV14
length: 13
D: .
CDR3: CASSQGVYNEQFF
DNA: TGTGCCAGCAGCCAAGGAGTGTACAATGAGCAGTTCTTC